This passage covers 3 T cell receptor beta chains from one sample sequenced in a study of blood T cell repertoires in COVID-19. Generated by immunoSEQ multiplex PCR, the TCRdb table keeps only in-frame clones and is missing some. The sample contains more than 70,000 clones, 88% of which appear only once. The sample consisted of peripheral blood. These receptor sequences come from a man between 50 and 59 years old with active COVID-19.

This chain joins TRBV5-1 and TRBJ2-1; D might be TRBD1 (5 bases). Per the germline V gene, CDR1 is SGHRS and CDR2 is YFSETQ. Deletions cut 0 bases from V and 3 bases from J, with 16 bases between. The CDR3 has 17 amino acids. The CDR3: CASSLEEWSRDYNEQFF. DNA for the CDR3: TGCGCCAGCAGCTTGGAGGAGTGGTCCAGGGACTACAATGAGCAGTTCTTC.

J is TRBJ2-5 and V is TRBV5-1; 12 bases are a match to TRBD1. Germline assignment: CDR1 SGHRS and CDR2 YFSETQ. The length of the CDR3 is 17 residues. Trimming cost V 2 bases and J 4 bases; bases outside gene matches: 9. This CDR3 is CASSFSPGTGGSETQYF. In DNA form, the CDR3 reads TGCGCCAGCAGCTTCAGTCCCGGGACAGGGGGCTCAGAGACCCAGTACTTC.

The genes are TRBV18 and TRBJ2-4; 8 nucleotides agree with TRBD2. CDR3 length: 15 amino acids. The V and J ends lost 2 bases and 5 bases, in that order; junction bases with no gene match: 5. Germline assignment: CDR1 KGHSH and CDR2 LQKENI. CDR3: CASSPAGGSENIQYF. CDR3 coding DNA: TGTGCCAGCTCACCAGCGGGGGGTTCGGAAAACATTCAGTACTTC.